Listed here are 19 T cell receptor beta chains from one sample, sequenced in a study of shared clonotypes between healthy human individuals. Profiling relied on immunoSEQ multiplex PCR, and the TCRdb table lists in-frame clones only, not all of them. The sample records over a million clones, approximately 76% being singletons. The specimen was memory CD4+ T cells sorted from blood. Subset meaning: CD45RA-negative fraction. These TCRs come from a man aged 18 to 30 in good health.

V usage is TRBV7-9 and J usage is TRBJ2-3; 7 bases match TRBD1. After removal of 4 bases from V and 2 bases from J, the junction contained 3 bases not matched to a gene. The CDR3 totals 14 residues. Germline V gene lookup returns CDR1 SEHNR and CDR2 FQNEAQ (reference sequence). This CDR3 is CASSSGQVTDTQYF. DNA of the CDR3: TGTGCCAGCAGCTCCGGACAGGTCACAGATACGCAGTATTTT.

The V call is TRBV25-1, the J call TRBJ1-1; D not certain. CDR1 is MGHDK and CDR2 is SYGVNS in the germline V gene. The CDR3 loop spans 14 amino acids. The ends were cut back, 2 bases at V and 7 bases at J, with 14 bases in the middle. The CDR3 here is CASSELGPADEAFF. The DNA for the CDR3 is TGTGCCAGCAGTGAACTAGGGCCAGCGGATGAAGCTTTCTTT.

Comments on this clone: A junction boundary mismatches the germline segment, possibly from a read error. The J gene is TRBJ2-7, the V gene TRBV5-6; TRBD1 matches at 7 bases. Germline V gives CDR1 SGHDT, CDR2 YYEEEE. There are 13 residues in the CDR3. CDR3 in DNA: TGTGCCAGCAGCGGGGTCCGACAGGGCAACAATCTCTTC. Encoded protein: CASSGVRQGNNLF.

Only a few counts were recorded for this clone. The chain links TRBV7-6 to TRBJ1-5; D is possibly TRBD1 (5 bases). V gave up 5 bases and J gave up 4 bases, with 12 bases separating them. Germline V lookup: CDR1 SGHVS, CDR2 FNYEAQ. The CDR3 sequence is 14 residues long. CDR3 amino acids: CASSPTALNQPQHF. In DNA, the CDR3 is TGTGCCAGCAGCCCGACAGCCTTGAATCAGCCCCAGCATTTT.

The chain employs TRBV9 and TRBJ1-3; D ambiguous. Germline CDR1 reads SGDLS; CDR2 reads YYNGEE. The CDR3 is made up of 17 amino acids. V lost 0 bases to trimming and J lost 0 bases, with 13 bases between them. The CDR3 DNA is TGTGCCAGCAGCGTAGAGGCAGGCAAGAGCTCTGGAAACACCATATATTTT. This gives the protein CASSVEAGKSSGNTIYF.

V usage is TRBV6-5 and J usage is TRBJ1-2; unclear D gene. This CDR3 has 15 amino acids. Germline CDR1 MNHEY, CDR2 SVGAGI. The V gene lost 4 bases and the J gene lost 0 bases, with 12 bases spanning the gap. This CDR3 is CASSLLFASNYGYTF. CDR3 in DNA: TGTGCCAGCAGTTTACTGTTCGCTTCTAACTATGGCTACACCTTC.

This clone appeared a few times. The CDR3 sequence is CASSLGGGRNEKLFF. The CDR3 DNA follows: TGCGCCAGCAGCTTGGGAGGGGGTCGGAATGAAAAACTGTTTTTT. The chain is built from TRBV5-1 and TRBJ1-4; tentatively, D is TRBD1 (6 bases). The germline CDR1 and CDR2 sequences are SGHRS and YFSETQ. The V end lost 0 bases, the J end lost 5 bases, and 11 bases lay between the germline ends. The CDR3 length is 15 residues.

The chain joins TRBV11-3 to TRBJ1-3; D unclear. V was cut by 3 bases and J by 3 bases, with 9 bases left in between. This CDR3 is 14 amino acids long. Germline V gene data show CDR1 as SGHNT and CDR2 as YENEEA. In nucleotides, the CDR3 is TGTGCCAGCAGCTTGTGTAGGATTGGAAACACCATATATTTT. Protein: CASSLCRIGNTIYF.

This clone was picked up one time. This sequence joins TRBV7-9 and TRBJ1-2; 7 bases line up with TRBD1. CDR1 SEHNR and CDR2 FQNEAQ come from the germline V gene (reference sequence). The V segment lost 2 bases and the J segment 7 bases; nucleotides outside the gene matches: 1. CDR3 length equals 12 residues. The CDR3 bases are TGTGCCAGCAGCTTACAGGGGGTTGGCTACACCTTC. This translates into CASSLQGVGYTF.

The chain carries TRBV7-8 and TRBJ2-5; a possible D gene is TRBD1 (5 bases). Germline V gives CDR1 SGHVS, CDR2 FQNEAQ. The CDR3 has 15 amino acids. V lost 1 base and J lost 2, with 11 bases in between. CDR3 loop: CASSLEGIKQETQYF. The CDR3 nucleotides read TGTGCCAGCAGCTTAGAGGGGATAAAACAAGAGACCCAGTACTTC. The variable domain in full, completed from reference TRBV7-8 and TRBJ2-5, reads GAGVSQSPRYKVAKRGQDVALRCDPISGHVSLFWYQQALGQGPEFLTYFQNEAQLDKSGLPSDRFFAERPEGSVSTLKIQRTQQEDSAVYLCASSLEGIKQETQYFGPGTRLLVL.

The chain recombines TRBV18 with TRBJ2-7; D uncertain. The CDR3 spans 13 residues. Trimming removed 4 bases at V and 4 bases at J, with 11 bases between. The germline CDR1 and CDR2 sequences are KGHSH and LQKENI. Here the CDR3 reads CASSQPDVYEQYF. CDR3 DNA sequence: TGTGCCAGCTCACAACCCGACGTATACGAGCAGTACTTC.

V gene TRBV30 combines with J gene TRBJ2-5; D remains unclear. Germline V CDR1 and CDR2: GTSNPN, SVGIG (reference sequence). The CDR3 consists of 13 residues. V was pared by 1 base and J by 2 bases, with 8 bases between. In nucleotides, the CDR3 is TGTGCCTGGAGTGGTCTAGTACAAGAGACCCAGTACTTC. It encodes CAWSGLVQETQYF. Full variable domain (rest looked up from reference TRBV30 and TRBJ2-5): SQTIHQWPATLVQPVGSPLSLECTVEGTSNPNLYWYRQAAGRGLQLLFYSVGIGQISSEVPQNLSASRPQDRQFILSSKKLLLSDSGFYLCAWSGLVQETQYFGPGTRLLVL.

The CDR3 DNA follows: TGTGCCAGCGCTTGGCGGGACTCCTACGAGCAGTACTTC. The encoded protein is CASAWRDSYEQYF. V is TRBV6-1 and J is TRBJ2-7; possibly TRBD2 for D (6 bases). This CDR3 spans 13 amino acids. Germline V gene lookup returns CDR1 MNHNS and CDR2 SASEGT. Trimming took off 8 bases at V and 0 bases at J, with 11 bases between the two ends.

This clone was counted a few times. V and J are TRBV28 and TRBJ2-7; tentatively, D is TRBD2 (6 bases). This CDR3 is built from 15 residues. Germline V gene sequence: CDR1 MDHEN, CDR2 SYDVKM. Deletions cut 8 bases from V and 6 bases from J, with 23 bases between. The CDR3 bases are TGTGCCAGCTCGGAGGGCGACGCGCCCCGTCTCGAGCAGTACTTC. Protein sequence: CASSEGDAPRLEQYF. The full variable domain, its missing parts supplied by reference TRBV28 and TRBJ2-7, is DVKVTQSSRYLVKRTGEKVFLECVQDMDHENMFWYRQDPGLGLRLIYFSYDVKMKEKGDIPEGYSVSREKKERFSLILESASTNQTSMYLCASSEGDAPRLEQYFGPGTRLTVT.

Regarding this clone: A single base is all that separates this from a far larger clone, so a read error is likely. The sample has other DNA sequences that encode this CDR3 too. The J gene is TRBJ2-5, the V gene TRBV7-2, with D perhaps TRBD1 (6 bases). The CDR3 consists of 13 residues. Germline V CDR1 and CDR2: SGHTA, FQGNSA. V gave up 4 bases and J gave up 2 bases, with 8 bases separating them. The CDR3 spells CASSYRVQETQYF. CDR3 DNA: TGTGCCAGCAGCTACAGGGTACAAGAGACCCAGTACTTC.

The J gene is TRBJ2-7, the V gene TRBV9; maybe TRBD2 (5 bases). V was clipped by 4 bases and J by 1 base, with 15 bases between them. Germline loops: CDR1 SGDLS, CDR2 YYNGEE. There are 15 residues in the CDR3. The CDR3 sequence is CASSPLRDRSYEQYF. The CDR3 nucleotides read TGTGCCAGCAGCCCCCTCCGGGATAGGTCCTACGAGCAGTACTTC.

The CDR3 loop reads CASSYLAGGDEQYF. As DNA, the CDR3 is TGTGCCAGCAGTTACTTGGCGGGAGGGGACGAGCAGTACTTC. The chain is built from TRBV6-6 and TRBJ2-7; the match to TRBD2 covers 9 bases. This CDR3 comprises 14 residues. The trim removed 1 base at V and 5 bases at J, leaving 3 bases unmatched. Looked up from germline, CDR1 is MNHNY and CDR2 is SVGAGI (reference sequence).

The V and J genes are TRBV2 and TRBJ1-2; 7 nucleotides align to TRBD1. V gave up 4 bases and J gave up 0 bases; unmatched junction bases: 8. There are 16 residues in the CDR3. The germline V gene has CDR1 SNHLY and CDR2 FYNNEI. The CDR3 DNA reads TGTGCCAGCAGTGTAGAGAACAGGGGAACTAACTATGGCTACACCTTC. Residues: CASSVENRGTNYGYTF.

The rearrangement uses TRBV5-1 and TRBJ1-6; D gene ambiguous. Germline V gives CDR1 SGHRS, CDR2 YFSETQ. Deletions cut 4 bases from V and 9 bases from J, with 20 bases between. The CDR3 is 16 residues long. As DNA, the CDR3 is TGCGCCAGCAGCCCCGGCGGACCTATAAGCGGTTCACCCCTCCACTTT. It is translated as CASSPGGPISGSPLHF.